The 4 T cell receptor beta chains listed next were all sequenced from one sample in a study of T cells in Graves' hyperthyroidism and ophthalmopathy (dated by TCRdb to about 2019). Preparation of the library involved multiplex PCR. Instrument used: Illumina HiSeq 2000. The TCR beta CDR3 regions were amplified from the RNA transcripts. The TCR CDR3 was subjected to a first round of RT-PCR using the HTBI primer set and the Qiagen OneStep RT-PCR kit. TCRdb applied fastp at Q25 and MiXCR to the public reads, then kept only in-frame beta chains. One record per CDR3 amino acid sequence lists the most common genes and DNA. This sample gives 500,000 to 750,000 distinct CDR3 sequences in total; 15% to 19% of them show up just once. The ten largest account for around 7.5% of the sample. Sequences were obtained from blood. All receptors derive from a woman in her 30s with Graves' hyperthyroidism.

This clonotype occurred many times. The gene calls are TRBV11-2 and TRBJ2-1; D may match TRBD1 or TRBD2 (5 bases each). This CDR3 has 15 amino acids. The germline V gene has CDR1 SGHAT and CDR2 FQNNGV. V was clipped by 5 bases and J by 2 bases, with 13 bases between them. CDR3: CASSVAGAAYNEQFF. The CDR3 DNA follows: TGTGCCAGCAGCGTCGCCGGGGCCGCCTACAATGAGCAGTTCTTC.

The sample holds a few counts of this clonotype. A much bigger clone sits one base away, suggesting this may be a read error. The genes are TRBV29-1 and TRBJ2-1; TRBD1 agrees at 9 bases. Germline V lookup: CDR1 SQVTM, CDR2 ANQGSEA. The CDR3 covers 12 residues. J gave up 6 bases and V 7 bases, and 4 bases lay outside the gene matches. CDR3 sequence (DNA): TGCAGCGCTGGGGGACAGGGCAATGAGCAGTTCTTC. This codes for CSAGGQGNEQFF.

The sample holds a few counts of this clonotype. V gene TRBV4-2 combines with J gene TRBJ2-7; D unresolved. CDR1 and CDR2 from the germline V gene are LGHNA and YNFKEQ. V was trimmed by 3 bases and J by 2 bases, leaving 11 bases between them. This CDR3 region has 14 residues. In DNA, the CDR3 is TGTGCCAGCAGCCATCACTCCAAGCCCTACGAGCAGTACTTC. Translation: CASSHHSKPYEQYF.

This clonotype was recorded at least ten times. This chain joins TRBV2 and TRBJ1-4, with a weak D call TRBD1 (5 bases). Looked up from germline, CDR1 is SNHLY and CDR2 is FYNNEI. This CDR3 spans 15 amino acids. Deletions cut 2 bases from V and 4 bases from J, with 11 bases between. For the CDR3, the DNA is TGTGCCAGCAGTGAACAAGGGCAGGGTAATGAAAAACTGTTTTTT. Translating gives CASSEQGQGNEKLFF.